The rows below give T cell receptor beta chains drawn from one sample of a study of blood T cell repertoires in COVID-19. Assay used: immunoSEQ multiplex PCR; TCRdb lists only in-frame clones, some missing. The table lists about 83,000 clones, 86% of them singletons. Sequences were obtained from peripheral blood. The receptors originated from a man aged 45-65 years with active COVID-19. CDR3s include the opening cysteine and the closing phenylalanine or tryptophan. Fields, in order: V gene, J gene, D gene, clone size, CDR3 DNA, CDR3 protein. A D gene is named only where the DNA matches it firmly. The listing skips clone size in some rows; elsewhere it reads once, few, many or a size class.

V: TRBV11-2; J: TRBJ1-6; D: -; size: many; DNA: TGTGCCAGCAGCTTAGTAGGGCGGGGGAATTCACCCCTCCACTTT; CDR3: CASSLVGRGNSPLHF
V: TRBV24-1; J: TRBJ1-5; D: TRBD1; size: few; DNA: TGTGCCACCAGTGAGGCCGGGACAGGTCGGAATCAGCCCCAGCATTTT; CDR3: CATSEAGTGRNQPQHF
V: TRBV6-6; J: TRBJ2-7; D: TRBD1; size: -; DNA: TGTGCCAGCAGTCTGCCGGGACAGGGGGCTTCCTACGAGCAGTACTTC; CDR3: CASSLPGQGASYEQYF
V: TRBV29-1; J: TRBJ1-4; D: -; size: -; DNA: TGCAGCGCTCGTAAGGGGGAAAAACTGTTTTTT; CDR3: CSARKGEKLFF
V: TRBV30; J: TRBJ1-2; D: -; size: -; DNA: TGTGCCTGGAGTGTCCTGGACTCCAAGGAGACCTTC; CDR3: CAWSVLDSKETF
V: TRBV19; J: TRBJ2-3; D: TRBD2; size: -; DNA: TGTGCCAGTAGTATCGGGCTAGCGGGGACCGCCACAGATACGCAGTATTTT; CDR3: CASSIGLAGTATDTQYF
V: TRBV20-1; J: TRBJ2-7; D: TRBD2; size: -; DNA: TGCAGTGCTAGTGGCCTAGCGGGAGGAACCTCCTACGAGCAGTACTTC; CDR3: CSASGLAGGTSYEQYF
V: TRBV2; J: TRBJ1-2; D: -; size: -; DNA: TGTGCCAGCAGTGACACTTCTGGCTATGGCTACACCTTC; CDR3: CASSDTSGYGYTF
V: TRBV9; J: TRBJ2-1; D: TRBD1; size: -; DNA: TGTGCCAGCAGCGTAGTGGGACAGGGACGGAATGAGCAGTTCTTC; CDR3: CASSVVGQGRNEQFF
V: TRBV6-5; J: TRBJ1-5; D: -; size: -; DNA: TGTGCCACATCTTCTGTTGCGGGGTACAATCAGCCCCAGCATTTT; CDR3: CATSSVAGYNQPQHF
V: TRBV5-1; J: TRBJ1-6; D: -; size: -; DNA: TGCGCCAGCAGCGGTGATCCTAGATCACCCCTCCACTTT; CDR3: CASSGDPRSPLHF
V: TRBV19; J: TRBJ1-1; D: TRBD1; size: -; DNA: TGTGCCAGTAACAAGCGGGACAGGGACACTGAAGCTTTCTTT; CDR3: CASNKRDRDTEAFF
V: TRBV7-3; J: TRBJ1-2; D: TRBD1; size: once; DNA: TGTGCCAGTGGGGTGACAGGGGGCTTGGGTGGCTACACCTTC; CDR3: CASGVTGGLGGYTF
V: TRBV19; J: TRBJ1-5; D: -; size: -; DNA: TGTGCCAGTAGTCATCGACAGAGCAATCAGCCCCAGCATTTT; CDR3: CASSHRQSNQPQHF
V: TRBV18; J: TRBJ2-3; D: TRBD2; size: -; DNA: TGTGCCAGCTCACTTCAAACTAGCGGGAGCACAGATACGCAGTATTTT; CDR3: CASSLQTSGSTDTQYF
V: TRBV5-6; J: TRBJ2-7; D: -; size: -; DNA: TGTGCCAGCAGCTTGGCCTTTGCAGATTACTACGAGCAGTACTTC; CDR3: CASSLAFADYYEQYF
V: TRBV2; J: TRBJ1-5; D: -; size: many; DNA: TGTGCCAGTACGCAGGGGAGTCAGCCCCAGCATTTT; CDR3: CASTQGSQPQHF
V: TRBV3-1/TRBV3-2; J: TRBJ2-3; D: -; size: once; DNA: TGTGCCAGCAGCAATTTAGCAACGCAGTATTTT; CDR3: CASSNLATQYF
V: TRBV7-9; J: TRBJ1-2; D: -; size: -; DNA: TGTGCCAGCAGTGCTAACAGGGGCTACACCTTC; CDR3: CASSANRGYTF
V: TRBV7-9; J: TRBJ1-2; D: -; size: -; DNA: TGTGCCAGCAGCTTAGAGGAGGGGGGGGGTCCCCGCGGCTACACCTTC; CDR3: CASSLEEGGGPRGYTF
V: TRBV28; J: TRBJ1-6; D: TRBD1; size: -; DNA: TGTGCCAGCAGCCCCGACAGGGGGAACGGTTCACCCCTCCACTTT; CDR3: CASSPDRGNGSPLHF
V: TRBV28; J: TRBJ2-7; D: TRBD1; size: -; DNA: TGTGCCAGCAGTTTAAGGGGACAGGGGCACGAGCAGTACTTC; CDR3: CASSLRGQGHEQYF
V: TRBV10-3; J: TRBJ1-2; D: TRBD1; size: -; DNA: TGTGCCACCAAACCGGGACAGGGGGCGGTCTATGGCTACACCTTC; CDR3: CATKPGQGAVYGYTF
V: TRBV7-9; J: TRBJ2-1; D: TRBD2; size: -; DNA: TGTGCCAGCAGGAGCGGGAGCTCCTACAATGAGCAGTTCTTC; CDR3: CASRSGSSYNEQFF
V: TRBV25-1; J: TRBJ1-4; D: TRBD1; size: -; DNA: TGTGCCAGCCCCCCTGACAGGGGTGGGGAAAAACTGTTTTTT; CDR3: CASPPDRGGEKLFF
V: TRBV30; J: TRBJ2-5; D: TRBD1; size: -; DNA: TGTGCCTGGAGTGTACCCCACAGGGGGCAAGAGACCCAGTACTTC; CDR3: CAWSVPHRGQETQYF
V: TRBV18; J: TRBJ1-6; D: -; size: -; DNA: TGTGCCAGCTCCCGGTCTGCTAATTCACCCCTCCACTTT; CDR3: CASSRSANSPLHF
V: TRBV9; J: TRBJ2-2; D: TRBD1; size: -; DNA: TGTGCCAGCAGCCCCCGGACAGGGGGTTCTTGGGCCGGGGAGCTGTTTTTT; CDR3: CASSPRTGGSWAGELFF
V: TRBV6-5; J: TRBJ1-3; D: -; size: -; DNA: TGTGCCAGCAGGACAGCTGCGGGAAACACCATATATTTT; CDR3: CASRTAAGNTIYF
V: TRBV7-9; J: TRBJ2-7; D: TRBD2; size: -; DNA: TGTGCCAGCAGCGCGGAGGGTAGCGGGCCCTACGAGCAGTACTTC; CDR3: CASSAEGSGPYEQYF
V: TRBV25-1; J: TRBJ1-2; D: TRBD1; size: -; DNA: TGTGCCAGCAGTGGGGACAGGGAGGTTCTCACCTTC; CDR3: CASSGDREVLTF
V: TRBV7-3; J: TRBJ2-3; D: -; size: -; DNA: TGTGCCAGCAGCCGTCTCGGCGGCACCACAGATACGCAGTATTTT; CDR3: CASSRLGGTTDTQYF
V: TRBV5-4; J: TRBJ2-5; D: -; size: -; DNA: TGTGCCAGCAGCTTGGGGGATTGGGGGGAGGAGACCCAGTACTTC; CDR3: CASSLGDWGEETQYF
V: TRBV28; J: TRBJ1-5; D: TRBD1; size: -; DNA: TGTGCCAGCAGTTGGGGACAGGGGGGCAATCAGCCCCAGCATTTT; CDR3: CASSWGQGGNQPQHF
V: TRBV2; J: TRBJ2-7; D: TRBD2; size: -; DNA: TGTGCCAGCAGCCCCGGACTAGCGGCGGCCTACGAGCAGTACTTC; CDR3: CASSPGLAAAYEQYF
V: TRBV27; J: TRBJ2-1; D: -; size: -; DNA: TGTGCCAGCAGTAAGAGTGGTCGGGCGGGGGCTAACAATGAGCAGTTCTTC; CDR3: CASSKSGRAGANNEQFF
V: TRBV5-1; J: TRBJ1-5; D: -; size: -; DNA: TGCGCCAGCAGCTTGGCCGGGGATCAGCCCCAGCATTTT; CDR3: CASSLAGDQPQHF
V: TRBV6-5; J: TRBJ1-2; D: -; size: -; DNA: TGTGCCAGCAGTTACTCGGGGCATGGCTACACCTTC; CDR3: CASSYSGHGYTF
V: TRBV11-3; J: TRBJ1-3; D: -; size: once; DNA: TGTGCCAGCAGCTTTACGGGATTTGGAAACACCATATATTTT; CDR3: CASSFTGFGNTIYF
V: TRBV7-6; J: TRBJ2-2; D: TRBD2; size: -; DNA: TGTGCCAGCAGCTCGTTGATTCTGGGGGGGAGCACCGGGGAGCTGTTTTTT; CDR3: CASSSLILGGSTGELFF
V: TRBV9; J: TRBJ2-3; D: -; size: -; DNA: TGTGCCAGCAGCGTGGGTCAGGGCACAGATACGCAGTATTTT; CDR3: CASSVGQGTDTQYF
V: TRBV27; J: TRBJ2-1; D: TRBD2; size: -; DNA: TGTGCCAGCAGTTTCCTCATAGCGGGAGCTACGGGGGAGCAGTTCTTC; CDR3: CASSFLIAGATGEQFF
V: TRBV2; J: TRBJ1-4; D: TRBD1; size: -; DNA: TGTGCCAGCAGACGACAGGGGGCGCAGGAAAAACTGTTTTTT; CDR3: CASRRQGAQEKLFF
V: TRBV4-2; J: TRBJ1-2; D: -; size: few; DNA: TGTGCCAGCAGCCAAGATGGACAGAACTATGGCTACACCTTC; CDR3: CASSQDGQNYGYTF
V: TRBV9; J: TRBJ2-3; D: -; size: -; DNA: TGTGCCAGCAGCGGTGTGGGGGGGCTTGACACAGATACGCAGTATTTT; CDR3: CASSGVGGLDTDTQYF
V: TRBV24-1; J: TRBJ2-7; D: TRBD1; size: -; DNA: TGTGCCACCAGTGACCTTCGACAGGGATCGAGCGAGCAGTACTTC; CDR3: CATSDLRQGSSEQYF
V: TRBV4-1; J: TRBJ2-5; D: TRBD1; size: -; DNA: TGCGCCAGCAGCCAAGGGCTCCCCGGGACAGGGGGCCAGGAGACCCAGTACTTC; CDR3: CASSQGLPGTGGQETQYF
V: TRBV19; J: TRBJ1-2; D: -; size: few; DNA: TGTGCCAGTAGTATCGCGAGGACAGTGGACTATGGCTACACCTTC; CDR3: CASSIARTVDYGYTF
V: TRBV5-1; J: TRBJ2-1; D: TRBD2; size: -; DNA: TGCGCCAGCAGCTTGGCTACTAGCGGGGGGACTCACAATGAGCAGTTCTTC; CDR3: CASSLATSGGTHNEQFF
V: TRBV29-1; J: TRBJ1-1; D: -; size: -; DNA: TGCAGCGTTGAAAGCCGGTTGGACACTGAAGCTTTCTTT; CDR3: CSVESRLDTEAFF
V: TRBV3-1/TRBV3-2; J: TRBJ2-7; D: -; size: -; DNA: TGTGCCAGCAGGGGGGCCGACGAGCAGTACTTC; CDR3: CASRGADEQYF
V: TRBV2; J: TRBJ2-2; D: -; size: -; DNA: TGTGCCAGCACCGGGACACCGAACACCGGGGAGCTGTTTTTT; CDR3: CASTGTPNTGELFF
V: TRBV5-5; J: TRBJ2-7; D: TRBD1; size: -; DNA: TGTGCCAGCAGCTCACAGGGGGCCACCTACGAGCAGTACTTC; CDR3: CASSSQGATYEQYF